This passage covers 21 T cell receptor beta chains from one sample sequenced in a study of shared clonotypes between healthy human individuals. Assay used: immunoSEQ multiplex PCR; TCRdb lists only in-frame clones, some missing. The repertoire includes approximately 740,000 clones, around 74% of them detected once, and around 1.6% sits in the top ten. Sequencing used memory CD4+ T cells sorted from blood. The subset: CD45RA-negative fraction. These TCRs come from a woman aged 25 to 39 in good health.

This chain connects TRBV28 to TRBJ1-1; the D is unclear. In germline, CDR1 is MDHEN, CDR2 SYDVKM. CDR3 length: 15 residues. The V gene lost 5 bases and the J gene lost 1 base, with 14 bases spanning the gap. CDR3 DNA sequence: TGTGCCAGCAGTATCTCCGGACTCCAGAACACTGAAGCTTTCTTT. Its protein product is CASSISGLQNTEAFF.

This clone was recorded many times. In DNA, the CDR3 is TGTGCCACCAGCAGAGGGCGTATAGGGGGCGACTATGGCTACACCTTC. Amino acid sequence: CATSRGRIGGDYGYTF. This rearrangement joins TRBV15 to TRBJ1-2, with 7 bases identical to TRBD1. Losses at the gene ends were 1 base for V and 3 bases for J; bases not matched to a gene: 8. Germline loops: CDR1 LNHNV, CDR2 YYDKDF (reference sequence). This CDR3 is built from 16 residues.

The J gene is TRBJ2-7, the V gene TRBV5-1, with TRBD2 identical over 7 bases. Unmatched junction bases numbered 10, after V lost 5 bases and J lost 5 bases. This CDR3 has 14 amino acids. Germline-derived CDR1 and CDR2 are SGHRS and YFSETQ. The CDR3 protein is CASRYSRTRDEQYF. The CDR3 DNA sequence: TGCGCCAGCAGATATTCCAGGACTAGGGACGAGCAGTACTTC.

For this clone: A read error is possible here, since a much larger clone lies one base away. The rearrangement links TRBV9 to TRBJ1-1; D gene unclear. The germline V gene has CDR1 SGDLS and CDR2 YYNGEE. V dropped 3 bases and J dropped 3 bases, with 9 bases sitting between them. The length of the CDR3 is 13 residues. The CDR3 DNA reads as TGTGCCAGCAGCGCACAGAGACACACTGAAGCTTTCTTT. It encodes CASSAQRHTEAFF.

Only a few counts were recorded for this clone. The chain's CDR3 is CASSLGLAGPFTDTQYF. As DNA, the CDR3 is TGTGCCAGCAGCTTAGGTTTGGCAGGACCCTTCACAGATACGCAGTATTTT. This chain connects TRBV7-2 to TRBJ2-3; D is uncertain. Trimming removed 1 base from V and 2 bases from J, with 16 bases in between. Germline V gene lookup returns CDR1 SGHTA and CDR2 FQGNSA. The CDR3 is made up of 17 amino acids.

CDR3 region: CASSLWDSGSSYGYTF. In DNA form, the CDR3 reads TGCGCCAGCAGTCTCTGGGACAGTGGGTCGAGCTATGGCTACACCTTC. The genes are TRBV23-1 and TRBJ1-2; 7 positions agree with TRBD1. TRBV23-1 is an open reading frame whose function is uncertain. CDR3 length: 16 amino acids. V lost 4 bases and J lost 4; bases outside the gene matches: 12.

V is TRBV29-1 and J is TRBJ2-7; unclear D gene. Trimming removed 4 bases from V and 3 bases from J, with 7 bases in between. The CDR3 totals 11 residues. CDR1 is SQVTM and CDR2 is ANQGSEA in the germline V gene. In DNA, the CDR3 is TGCAGCGTTGCCGACCTCTACGAGCAGTACTTC. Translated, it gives CSVADLYEQYF.

CDR3 protein: CSGGHNEQFF. The DNA for the CDR3 is TGCAGCGGGGGACACAATGAGCAGTTCTTC. The chain recombines TRBV20-1 with TRBJ2-1; tentatively, D is TRBD2 (6 bases). This CDR3 has 10 amino acids. Germline lookup yields CDR1 DFQATT and CDR2 SNEGSKA (reference sequence).

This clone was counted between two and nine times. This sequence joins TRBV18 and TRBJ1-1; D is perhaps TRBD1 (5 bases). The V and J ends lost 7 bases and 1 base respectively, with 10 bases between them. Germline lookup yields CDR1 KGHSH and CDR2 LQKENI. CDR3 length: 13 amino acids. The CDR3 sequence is CASLWGENTEAFF. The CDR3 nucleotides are TGTGCCAGCTTGTGGGGGGAGAACACTGAAGCTTTCTTT.

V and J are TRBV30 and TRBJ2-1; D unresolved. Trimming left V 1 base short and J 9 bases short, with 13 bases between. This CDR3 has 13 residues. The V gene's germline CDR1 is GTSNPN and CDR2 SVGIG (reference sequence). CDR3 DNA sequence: TGTGCCTGGAGTGATGGATCCGGCGGTGAGCAGTTCTTC. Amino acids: CAWSDGSGGEQFF.

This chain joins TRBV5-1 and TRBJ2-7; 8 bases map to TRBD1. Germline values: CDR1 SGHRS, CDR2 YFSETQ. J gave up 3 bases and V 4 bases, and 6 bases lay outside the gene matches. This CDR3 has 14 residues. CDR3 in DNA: TGCGCCAGCAGCAGGACAGGGACGGGCTACGAGCAGTACTTC. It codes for CASSRTGTGYEQYF.

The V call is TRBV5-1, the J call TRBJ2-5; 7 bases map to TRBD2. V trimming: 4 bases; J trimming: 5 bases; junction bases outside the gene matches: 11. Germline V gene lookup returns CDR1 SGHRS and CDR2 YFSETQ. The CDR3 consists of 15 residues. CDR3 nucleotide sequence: TGCGCCAGCAGCCAGAACGCGGGAGTCGGGGAGACCCAGTACTTC. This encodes CASSQNAGVGETQYF.

The CDR3 sequence is CATSKDGTYEQYF. In DNA, the CDR3 is TGTGCCACCAGCAAAGACGGAACCTACGAGCAGTACTTC. The chain recombines TRBV15 with TRBJ2-7; D gene uncertain. Germline-derived CDR1 and CDR2 are LNHNV and YYDKDF (reference sequence). The ends were cut back, 4 bases at V and 2 bases at J, with 9 bases in the middle. The CDR3 runs 13 residues.

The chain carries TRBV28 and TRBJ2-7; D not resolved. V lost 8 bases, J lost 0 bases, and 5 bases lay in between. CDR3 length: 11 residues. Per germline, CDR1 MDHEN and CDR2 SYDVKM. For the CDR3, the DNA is TGTGCCAGCTCGGGCTCCTACGAGCAGTACTTC. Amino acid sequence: CASSGSYEQYF.

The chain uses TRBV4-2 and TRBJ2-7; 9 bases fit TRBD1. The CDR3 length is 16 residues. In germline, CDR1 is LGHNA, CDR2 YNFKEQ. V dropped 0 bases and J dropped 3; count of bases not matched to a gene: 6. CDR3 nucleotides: TGTGCCAGCAGCCAAGAAGGAACAGGGGGCGTCTACGAGCAGTACTTC. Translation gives CASSQEGTGGVYEQYF.

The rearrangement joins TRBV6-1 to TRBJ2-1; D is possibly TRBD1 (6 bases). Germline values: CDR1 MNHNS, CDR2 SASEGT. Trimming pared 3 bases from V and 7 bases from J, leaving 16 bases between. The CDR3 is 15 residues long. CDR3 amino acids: CASSDLVLRGNEQFF. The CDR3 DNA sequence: TGTGCCAGCAGTGATCTTGTGTTGAGGGGGAATGAGCAGTTCTTC.

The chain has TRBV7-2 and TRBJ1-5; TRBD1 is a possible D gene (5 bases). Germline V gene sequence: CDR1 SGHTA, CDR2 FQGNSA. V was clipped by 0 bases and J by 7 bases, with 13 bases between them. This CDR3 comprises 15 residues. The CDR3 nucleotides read TGTGCCAGCAGCTTAGCGGCAGGGCAGGAGCAGCCCCAGCATTTT. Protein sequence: CASSLAAGQEQPQHF. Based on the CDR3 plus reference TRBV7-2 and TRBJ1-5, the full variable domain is GAGVSQSPSNKVTEKGKDVELRCDPISGHTALYWYRQSLGQGLEFLIYFQGNSAPDKSGLPSDRFSAERTGGSVSTLTIQRTQQEDSAVYLCASSLAAGQEQPQHFGDGTRLSIL.

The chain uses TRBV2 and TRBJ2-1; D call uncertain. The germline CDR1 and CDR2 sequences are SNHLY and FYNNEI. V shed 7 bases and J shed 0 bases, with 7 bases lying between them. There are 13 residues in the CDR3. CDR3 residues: CASNGDSYNEQFF. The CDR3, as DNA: TGTGCCAGCAACGGAGACTCCTACAATGAGCAGTTCTTC.

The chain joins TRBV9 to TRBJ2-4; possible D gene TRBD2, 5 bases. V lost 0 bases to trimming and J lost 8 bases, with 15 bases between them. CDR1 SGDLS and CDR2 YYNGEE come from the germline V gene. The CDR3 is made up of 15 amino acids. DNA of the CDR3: TGTGCCAGCAGCGTAGAAGTAGGAGGAACGGACATTCAGTACTTC. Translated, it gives CASSVEVGGTDIQYF.

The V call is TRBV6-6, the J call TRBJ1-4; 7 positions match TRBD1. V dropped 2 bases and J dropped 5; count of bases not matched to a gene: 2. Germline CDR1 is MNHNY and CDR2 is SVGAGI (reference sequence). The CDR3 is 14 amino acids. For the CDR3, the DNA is TGTGCCAGCAGTTACGGACAGGAAAATGAAAAACTGTTTTTT. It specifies CASSYGQENEKLFF.

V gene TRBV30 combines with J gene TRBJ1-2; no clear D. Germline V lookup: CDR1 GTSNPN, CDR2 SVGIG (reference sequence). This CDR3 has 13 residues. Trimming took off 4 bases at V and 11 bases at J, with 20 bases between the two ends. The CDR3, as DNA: TGTGCCTGGACACCCCCCATGAAGGGCGCATACACCTTC. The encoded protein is CAWTPPMKGAYTF.